The sequence of this TCR beta chain was determined in a study of cytomegalovirus exposure and HLA in healthy donors. Study-level results: Prior analysis indicated that the majority of TCR beta V segments exhibited productivity approximately 90% or approximately 30% of the time. Most sequenced TCRs were rare (though some public TCRs occurred in many donors).

As to this clone: Its antigen is unidentified.

PCR was performed using 60 Vbeta and 13 Jbeta primers. Here immunoSEQ multiplex PCR was the method, and the copy in TCRdb shows in-frame clones only, minus some. The sample lists 200,000 or so clones, around four fifths occurring once. The CDR3 length is 17 residues. The V and J ends lost 4 bases and 4 bases, in that order; junction bases with no gene match: 10. In germline, CDR1 is SGDLS, CDR2 YYNGEE. The specimen was PBMCs. The chain is built from TRBV9 and TRBJ2-3; 12 bases align to TRBD2. The origin of this receptor is a male donor in good health and CMV-seronegative. The CDR3 nucleotides are TGTGCCAGCAGCTTCCGCTGGACTAGCGGGAAATCAGATACGCAGTATTTT. Translation gives CASSFRWTSGKSDTQYF. The full variable domain, with the rest looked up from reference TRBV9 and TRBJ2-3, is DSGVTQTPKHLITATGQRVTLRCSPRSGDLSVYWYQQSLDQGLQFLIQYYNGEERAKGNILERFSAQQFPDLHSELNLSSLELGDSALYFCASSFRWTSGKSDTQYFGPGTRLTVL.